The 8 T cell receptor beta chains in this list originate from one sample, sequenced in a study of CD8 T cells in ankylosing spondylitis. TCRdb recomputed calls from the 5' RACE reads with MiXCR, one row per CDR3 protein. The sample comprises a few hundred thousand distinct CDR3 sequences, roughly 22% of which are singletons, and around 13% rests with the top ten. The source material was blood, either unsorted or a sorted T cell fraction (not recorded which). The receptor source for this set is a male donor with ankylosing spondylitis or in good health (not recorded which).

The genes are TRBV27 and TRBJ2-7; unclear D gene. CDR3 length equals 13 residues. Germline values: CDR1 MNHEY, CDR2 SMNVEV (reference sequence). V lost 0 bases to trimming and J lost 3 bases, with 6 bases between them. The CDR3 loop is CASSLSYNYEQYF. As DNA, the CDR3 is TGTGCCAGCAGTTTATCCTACAACTACGAGCAGTACTTC.

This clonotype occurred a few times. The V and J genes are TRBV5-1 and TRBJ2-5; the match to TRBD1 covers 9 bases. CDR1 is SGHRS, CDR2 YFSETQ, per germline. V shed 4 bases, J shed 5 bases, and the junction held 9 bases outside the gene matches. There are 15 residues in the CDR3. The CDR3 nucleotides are TGCGCCAGCAGCCCTCGACAGGGGGTATGGGAGACCCAGTACTTC. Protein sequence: CASSPRQGVWETQYF.

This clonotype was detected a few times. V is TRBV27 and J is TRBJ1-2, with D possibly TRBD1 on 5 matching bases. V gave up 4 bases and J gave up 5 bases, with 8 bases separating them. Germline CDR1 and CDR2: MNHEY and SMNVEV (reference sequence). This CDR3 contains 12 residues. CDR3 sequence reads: CASSSDRYGYTF. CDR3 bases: TGTGCCAGCAGTTCAGACAGATATGGCTACACCTTC.

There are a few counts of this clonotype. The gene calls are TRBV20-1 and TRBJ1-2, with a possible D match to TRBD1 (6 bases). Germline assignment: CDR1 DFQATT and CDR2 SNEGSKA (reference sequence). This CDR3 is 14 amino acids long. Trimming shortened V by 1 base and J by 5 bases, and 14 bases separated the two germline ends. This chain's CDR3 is CSARAARGGYGYTF. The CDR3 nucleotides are TGCAGTGCTAGAGCCGCCAGGGGCGGGTATGGCTACACCTTC.

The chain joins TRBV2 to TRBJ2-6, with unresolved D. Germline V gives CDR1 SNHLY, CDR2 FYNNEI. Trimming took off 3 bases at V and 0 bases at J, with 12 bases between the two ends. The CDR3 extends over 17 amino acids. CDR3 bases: TGTGCCAGCAGTGATTTAGCAGTTTACTCTGGGGCCAACGTCCTGACTTTC. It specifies CASSDLAVYSGANVLTF.

CDR3 residues: CASSLRGATEAFF. DNA for the CDR3: TGTGCCAGCAGCTTGCGGGGGGCCACTGAAGCTTTCTTT. The genes are TRBV5-4 and TRBJ1-1; D possibly corresponds to TRBD1 (6 bases). The CDR3 has 13 amino acids. The ends were cut back, 1 base at V and 4 bases at J, with 8 bases in the middle. CDR1 and CDR2 from the germline V gene are SGHNT and YYREEE (reference sequence).

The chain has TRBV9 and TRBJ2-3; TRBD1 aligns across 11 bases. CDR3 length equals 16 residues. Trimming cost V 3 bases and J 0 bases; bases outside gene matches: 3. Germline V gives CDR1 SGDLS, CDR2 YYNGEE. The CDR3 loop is CASSAGQGASTDTQYF. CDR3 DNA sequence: TGTGCCAGCAGCGCCGGACAGGGGGCAAGCACAGATACGCAGTATTTT.

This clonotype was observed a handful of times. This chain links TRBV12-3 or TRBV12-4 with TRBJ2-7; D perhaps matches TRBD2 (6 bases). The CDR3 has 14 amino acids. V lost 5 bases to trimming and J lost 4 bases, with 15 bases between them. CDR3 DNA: TGTGCCAGCAGTACGGGACTCGCGTTGTACGAGCAGTACTTC. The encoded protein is CASSTGLALYEQYF.